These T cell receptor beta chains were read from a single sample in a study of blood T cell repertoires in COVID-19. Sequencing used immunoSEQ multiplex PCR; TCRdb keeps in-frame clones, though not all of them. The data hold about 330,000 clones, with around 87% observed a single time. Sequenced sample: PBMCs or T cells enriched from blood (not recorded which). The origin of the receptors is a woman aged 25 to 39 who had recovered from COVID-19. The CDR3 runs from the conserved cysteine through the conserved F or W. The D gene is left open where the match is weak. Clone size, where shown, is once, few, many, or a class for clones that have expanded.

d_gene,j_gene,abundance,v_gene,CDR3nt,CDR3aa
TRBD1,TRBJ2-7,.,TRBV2,TGTGCCAGCAGGGGACAGGGTTCCTACGAGCAGTACTTC,CASRGQGSYEQYF
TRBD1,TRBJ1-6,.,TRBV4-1,TGCGCCAGCAGCCAAGTCGGTTCGGGACAGGGTTTTCCCCTCCACTTT,CASSQVGSGQGFPLHF
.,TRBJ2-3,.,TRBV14,TGTGCCAGCAGCCAAGTCGGTAACCCTTCAGATACGCAGTATTTT,CASSQVGNPSDTQYF
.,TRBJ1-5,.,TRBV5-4,TGTGCCAGCAGCTTTGCGGGTCCCAATCAGCCCCAGCATTTT,CASSFAGPNQPQHF
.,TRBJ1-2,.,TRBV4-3,TGCGCCAGCAGCCCCGTGCGGGGAGTGAAATCCTATGGCTACACCTTC,CASSPVRGVKSYGYTF
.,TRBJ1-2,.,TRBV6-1,TGTGCCAGCAGTGAAAGGGCGGAGGGGAGGGGGTCTAACTATGGCTACACCTTC,CASSERAEGRGSNYGYTF
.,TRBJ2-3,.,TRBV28,TGTGCCAGCAGCTCGGCGGGGGCCGCCTTTGTTAATACGCAGTATTTT,CASSSAGAAFVNTQYF
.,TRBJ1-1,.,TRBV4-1,TGCGCCAGCAGCCCCGGCGGGGACACTGAAGCTTTCTTT,CASSPGGDTEAFF
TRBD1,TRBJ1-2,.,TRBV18,TGTGCCAGCTCACTCCGGATAGAAAGGGGGCACTATGGCTACACCTTC,CASSLRIERGHYGYTF
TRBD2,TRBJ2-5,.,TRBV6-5,TGTGCCAGCGGTAGGGCGGGGGGGGCAGAGACCCAGTACTTC,CASGRAGGAETQYF
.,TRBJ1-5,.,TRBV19,TGTGCCAGTAGTATAGTCTCCACAGGGTCCGAGCCCCAGCATTTT,CASSIVSTGSEPQHF
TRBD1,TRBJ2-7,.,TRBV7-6,TGTGCCAGCAGCTCGAGGGGGCGAGACGAGCAGTACTTC,CASSSRGRDEQYF
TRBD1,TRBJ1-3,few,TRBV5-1,TGCGCCAGCAGCTCGGACAGGGCTGGAAACACCATATATTTT,CASSSDRAGNTIYF
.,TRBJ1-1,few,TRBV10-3,TGTGCCATCAGTGCCCGAGGGGGAGATAGTCGCGCTTTCTTT,CAISARGGDSRAFF
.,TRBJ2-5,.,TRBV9,TGTGCCAGCAGCCGTGTCCCACAGGTGGAGACCCAGTACTTC,CASSRVPQVETQYF
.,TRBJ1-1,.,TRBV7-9,TGTGCCAGCAGTTTTTCCGGGGGGTCGAACACTTTCTTT,CASSFSGGSNTFF
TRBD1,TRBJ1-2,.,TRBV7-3,TGTGCCAGCAGCGTTCAAGGAGGGACAGGAGACCCCCGTGGCTACACCTTC,CASSVQGGTGDPRGYTF
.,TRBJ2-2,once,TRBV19,TGTGCCAGTAGTTCAAAGGGGAGGTGGAAGGGGGCTTCGAACACCGGGGAGCTGTTTTTT,CASSSKGRWKGASNTGELFF
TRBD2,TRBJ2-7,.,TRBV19,TGTGCCAGTAGTGGCGGGGGGACTGGGGGCCCCGCCGACTTC,CASSGGGTGGPADF
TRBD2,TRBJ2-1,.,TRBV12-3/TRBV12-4,TGTGCCAGCAGTTCCGGGGGGTACGGTGAGCAGTTCTTC,CASSSGGYGEQFF
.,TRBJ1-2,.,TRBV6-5,TGTGCCAGCAGTCGCGACACGACAAGGTCTGGCTACACCTTC,CASSRDTTRSGYTF
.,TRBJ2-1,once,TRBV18,TGTGCCAGCTCACCAGCACTCTACAATGAGCAGTTCTTC,CASSPALYNEQFF
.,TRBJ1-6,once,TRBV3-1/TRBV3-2,TGTGCCAGCAGCCAAGATCCTCGGACGGGACTCTATAATTCACCCCTCCACTTT,CASSQDPRTGLYNSPLHF
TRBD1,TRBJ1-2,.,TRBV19,TGTGCCAGTAGTATAGCCGCCGGGACAGGAACAAATGGCTACACCTTC,CASSIAAGTGTNGYTF
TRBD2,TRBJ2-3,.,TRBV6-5,TGTGCCAGCAGTTACGTAGCGGGGGGTCAGGCAGATACGCAGTATTTT,CASSYVAGGQADTQYF
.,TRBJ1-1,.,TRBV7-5,TGTGCCAGAAGCCTGCCACAGGGGAATGAAGCTTTCTTT,CARSLPQGNEAFF
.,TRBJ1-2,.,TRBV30,TGTGCCTGGAGCGAGGTCCTACTCTACACCTTC,CAWSEVLLYTF
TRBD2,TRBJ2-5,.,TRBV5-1,TGCGCCAGCAGCGGATATGTGACTAGCGGTGGGGGAGAGACCCAGTACTTC,CASSGYVTSGGGETQYF
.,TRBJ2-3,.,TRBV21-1,TGTGCCAGCAGCAAAACGCGACAGGGACTGCCAGATACGCAGTATTTT,CASSKTRQGLPDTQYF
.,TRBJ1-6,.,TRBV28,TGTGCCGGCTCTGCAGGGAATTCACCCCTCCACTTT,CAGSAGNSPLHF
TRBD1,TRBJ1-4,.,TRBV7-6,TGTGCCAGCAGTTACAGGGGACGGAGCTTAGGTGGTGAAAAACTGTTTTTT,CASSYRGRSLGGEKLFF
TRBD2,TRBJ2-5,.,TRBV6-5,TGTGCCACCGGGGGGGGTAGGGAGACCCAGTACTTC,CATGGGRETQYF
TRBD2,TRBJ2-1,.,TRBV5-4,TGTGCCAGCAGCCGCGGGACTAGCGGGGGTTACAATGAGCAGTTCTTC,CASSRGTSGGYNEQFF
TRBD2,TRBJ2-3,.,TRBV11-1,TGTGCCAGCAGCTTCACTAGCGGGGGGGCCCCAGATACGCAGTATTTT,CASSFTSGGAPDTQYF
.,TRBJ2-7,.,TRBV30,TGTGCCTGGGGTCAAGGGGGCGGGGACGAGCAGTACTTC,CAWGQGGGDEQYF
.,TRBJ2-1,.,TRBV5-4,TGTGCCAGCAGCTTATCGACCTACGCAGGTAGTGTAAATGAGCAGTTCTTC,CASSLSTYAGSVNEQFF
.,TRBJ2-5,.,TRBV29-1,TGCAGCGTTGAACCTCAGGTCCAAGAGACCCAGTACTTC,CSVEPQVQETQYF
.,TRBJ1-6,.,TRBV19,TGTGCCAGTAGTGCCAATGACAGGCCTAATTCACCCCTCCACTTT,CASSANDRPNSPLHF
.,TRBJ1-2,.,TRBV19,TGTGCCAGTAGTATCGGGACAAACACCCACTATGGCTACACCTTC,CASSIGTNTHYGYTF
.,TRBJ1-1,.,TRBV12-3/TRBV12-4,TGTGCCAGCAGCCCCGTTCGGAACACTGAAGCTTTCTTT,CASSPVRNTEAFF
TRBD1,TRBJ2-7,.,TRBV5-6,TGTGCCAGCAGCTTTGGACAGGGTAGGGCGGCTTACGAGCAGTACTTC,CASSFGQGRAAYEQYF
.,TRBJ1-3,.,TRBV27,TGTGCCAGCAGTTTAACCCCCGACAGCTCTGGAAACACCATATATTTT,CASSLTPDSSGNTIYF
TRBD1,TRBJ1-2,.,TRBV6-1,TGTGCCAGCAGTGCGTACCCTGGGACAGGCAACTATGGCTACACCTTC,CASSAYPGTGNYGYTF
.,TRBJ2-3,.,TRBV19,TGTGCCAGTAGTCTCCGGGGCGGGGCAGATACGCAGTATTTT,CASSLRGGADTQYF
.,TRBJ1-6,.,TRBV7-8,TGTGCCAGCTCTAGTCCCGGAAATTCACCCCTCCACTTT,CASSSPGNSPLHF